Listed below are T cell receptor beta chains from one sample, sequenced in a study of shared clonotypes between healthy human individuals. The assay was immunoSEQ multiplex PCR, and TCRdb's table has in-frame clones only and misses some. Here the sample spans roughly 680,000 clones, just under 75% being singletons. The sequencing sample was made of memory CD4+ T cells sorted from blood. These receptors were collected from a woman aged 25 to 39 in good health. The CDR3 runs from the conserved cysteine through the conserved F or W. The D gene is left open where the match is weak. Size is stated for part of the rows, as once, few or many counts, or as a class when the clone is expanded.

TRBJ2-2 | . | TRBV2 | . | CASSDRGLNTGELFF | TGTGCCAGCAGTGACAGGGGTCTGAACACCGGGGAGCTGTTTTTT
TRBJ2-5 | . | TRBV7-7 | TRBD1 | CASSPAGTGYQETQYF | TGTGCCAGCAGCCCCGCCGGGACAGGGTACCAAGAGACCCAGTACTTC
TRBJ1-4 | . | TRBV2 | . | CASSLNEKLFF | TGTGCCAGCAGCCTCAATGAAAAACTGTTTTTT
TRBJ2-7 | . | TRBV7-9 | . | CASSLGGTATYEQYF | TGTGCCAGCAGCTTAGGGGGGACTGCCACCTACGAGCAGTACTTC
TRBJ1-4 | . | TRBV4-1 | . | CASSSRRDIIEKLFF | TGCGCCAGCAGTTCCCGCCGGGACATCATTGAAAAACTGTTTTTT
TRBJ2-1 | . | TRBV15 | . | CATSRDTAGTLYNEQFF | TGTGCCACCAGCAGAGATACAGCGGGTACCCTCTACAATGAGCAGTTCTTC
TRBJ1-5 | few | TRBV19 | . | CASSKGSEYQPQHF | TGTGCCAGTAGTAAAGGGTCGGAGTATCAGCCCCAGCATTTT
TRBJ2-4 | few | TRBV4-1 | TRBD1 | CASSQDGQGEAKNIQYF | TGCGCCAGCAGCCAAGACGGACAGGGGGAAGCCAAAAACATTCAGTACTTC
TRBJ2-6 | . | TRBV28 | . | CASSWQGTGANVLTF | TGTGCCAGCAGTTGGCAGGGCACTGGGGCCAACGTCCTGACTTTC
TRBJ2-5 | . | TRBV27 | TRBD1 | CASSSTGAQETQYF | TGTGCCAGCAGTTCAACAGGGGCCCAAGAGACCCAGTACTTC
TRBJ1-1 | once | TRBV7-3 | TRBD1 | CASSLDRGMDTEAFF | TGTGCCAGCAGCCTGGACAGGGGGATGGACACTGAAGCTTTCTTT
TRBJ2-7 | . | TRBV28 | TRBD1 | CASSQAGGPYEQYF | TGTGCCAGCAGTCAGGCAGGGGGTCCCTACGAGCAGTACTTC
TRBJ2-2 | . | TRBV9 | TRBD2 | CASSVGGLAGYTGELFF | TGTGCCAGCAGCGTTGGGGGACTAGCGGGATACACCGGGGAGCTGTTTTTT
TRBJ1-5 | . | TRBV5-1 | TRBD1 | CASSFWTGANQPQHF | TGCGCCAGCAGCTTCTGGACAGGGGCGAATCAGCCCCAGCATTTT
TRBJ1-1 | . | TRBV5-1 | . | CASSSHDNTEAFF | TGCGCCAGCAGCTCCCACGATAACACTGAAGCTTTCTTT
TRBJ2-7 | . | TRBV28 | . | CASSSLDEQYF | TGTGCCAGCAGTTCGCTGGACGAGCAGTACTTC
TRBJ2-7 | . | TRBV20-1 | . | CSAEGPLEQYF | TGCAGTGCTGAAGGACCGCTCGAGCAGTACTTC
TRBJ2-7 | . | TRBV28 | TRBD2 | CASSSLRDPGGEQYF | TGTGCCAGCAGTTCCCTCCGTGACCCGGGGGGTGAGCAGTACTTC
TRBJ2-3 | . | TRBV5-1 | . | CATTGGPSTDTQYF | TGCGCCACCACCGGGGGGCCCAGCACAGATACGCAGTATTTT
TRBJ2-2 | . | TRBV7-9 | . | CASSLGQVGTGELFF | TGTGCCAGCAGCTTAGGCCAGGTTGGCACCGGGGAGCTGTTTTTT
TRBJ1-1 | . | TRBV5-5 | TRBD1 | CASSLYRGPTEAFF | TGTGCCAGCAGCCTATACAGGGGACCCACTGAAGCTTTCTTT
TRBJ2-5 | . | TRBV9 | . | CASSANQETQYF | TGTGCCAGCAGCGCAAATCAAGAGACCCAGTACTTC
TRBJ1-5 | . | TRBV27 | . | CASSSSRQGNQPQHF | TGTGCCAGCAGTTCTTCTCGACAGGGCAATCAGCCCCAGCATTTT
TRBJ1-5 | few | TRBV7-9 | . | CASSRGDLTQHF | TGTGCCAGCAGCCGGGGGGATTTGACCCAGCATTTT
TRBJ2-6 | . | TRBV6-5 | . | CASSRTRSGANVLTF | TGTGCCAGCAGCAGAACCCGCTCTGGGGCCAACGTCCTGACTTTC
TRBJ2-7 | many | TRBV10-2 | . | CATALLGALTYEQYF | TGCGCCACCGCACTCCTAGGCGCTCTGACCTACGAGCAGTACTTC